The rows below give T cell receptor beta chains drawn from one sample of a study of spatial heterogeneity in lung cancer. TCRdb reanalysed the 5' RACE reads using MiXCR and keeps one entry per CDR3 protein. The sample has some 100,000 distinct CDR3 sequences; 10% to 15% are singletons. Sequencing was performed on PBMCs, taken at surgery. These TCRs come from a male donor with early-stage non-small cell lung cancer. The CDR3 runs from the conserved cysteine through the conserved F or W. D genes are given only for firm matches. Clone size is given for some rows only: seen once, a few or many times, or a class if the clone is expanded.

clone_size,v_call,j_call,d_call,cdr3_length,cdr3_aa,cdr3_nt
.,TRBV3-1,TRBJ2-1,.,13,CASSLAQIREQFF,TGTGCCAGCAGCCTGGCCCAGATCCGCGAGCAGTTCTTC
few,TRBV4-3,TRBJ2-1,TRBD2,15,CASSPASGMVGEQFF,TGCGCCAGCAGCCCAGCTAGCGGTATGGTCGGTGAGCAGTTCTTC
.,TRBV30,TRBJ2-1,.,16,CAWSSGSMVRFNEQFF,TGTGCCTGGAGTTCGGGGTCGATGGTAAGGTTCAATGAGCAGTTCTTC
many,TRBV10-3,TRBJ1-1,.,13,CAITDSPNTEAFF,TGTGCCATTACGGACAGCCCGAACACTGAAGCTTTCTTT
.,TRBV10-2,TRBJ2-2,TRBD2,17,CASSPGTSGGPSRELFF,TGCGCCAGCAGTCCTGGGACTAGCGGGGGGCCGTCCCGGGAGCTGTTTTTT
few,TRBV5-1,TRBJ2-3,TRBD2,20,CASSLKAPGTSGASTDTQYF,TGCGCCAGCAGCTTGAAGGCCCCCGGGACTAGCGGGGCGAGCACAGATACGCAGTATTTT
few,TRBV5-1,TRBJ2-1,.,16,CASSRSGTADNNEQFF,TGCGCCAGCAGCCGATCCGGGACTGCAGACAACAATGAGCAGTTCTTC
.,TRBV9,TRBJ1-3,TRBD1,17,CASSPRQGSSSGNTIYF,TGTGCCAGCAGCCCTCGACAGGGGTCGAGCTCTGGAAACACCATATATTTT
few,TRBV20-1,TRBJ2-1,TRBD2,16,CSARDPRTSGYNEQFF,TGCAGTGCTAGAGATCCCCGGACTAGCGGATACAATGAGCAGTTCTTC
many,TRBV30,TRBJ2-3,TRBD1,15,CAWSVGTGGTDTQYF,TGTGCCTGGAGTGTCGGGACAGGGGGCACAGATACGCAGTATTTT
.,TRBV6-2/TRBV6-3,TRBJ2-5,.,15,CASSYHLANQETQYF,TGTGCCAGCAGTTATCACCTAGCGAATCAAGAGACCCAGTACTTC
few,TRBV18,TRBJ1-1,TRBD1,17,CASSPGDRGLSNTEAFF,TGTGCCAGCTCACCTGGGGACAGGGGGCTATCGAACACTGAAGCTTTCTTT
many,TRBV7-7,TRBJ2-5,.,15,CASSLAPDGVETQYF,TGTGCTAGCAGCTTAGCTCCGGACGGTGTGGAGACCCAGTACTTC
few,TRBV5-1,TRBJ1-1,.,14,CASSLDRASTEAFF,TGCGCCAGCAGCTTGGACAGGGCGAGCACTGAAGCTTTCTTT
.,TRBV6-1,TRBJ1-5,.,16,CASSTEGPHSNQPQHF,TGTGCCAGCAGTACAGAAGGGCCTCATTCCAATCAGCCCCAGCATTTT
many,TRBV11-2,TRBJ1-5,.,14,CASSLQGGGQPQHF,TGTGCCAGCAGCTTGCAGGGCGGGGGTCAGCCCCAGCATTTT
many,TRBV29-1,TRBJ2-5,TRBD1,14,CSARGQGPQETQYF,TGCAGCGCAAGGGGACAGGGCCCCCAAGAGACCCAGTACTTC
.,TRBV6-5,TRBJ1-5,.,16,CASSYEPPNSNQPQHF,TGTGCCAGCAGTTACGAACCCCCCAACAGCAATCAGCCCCAGCATTTT
few,TRBV7-2,TRBJ2-5,TRBD2,17,CASSLGAPAGGQETQYF,TGTGCCAGCAGCTTAGGGGCACCGGCGGGGGGACAAGAGACCCAGTACTTC
few,TRBV29-1,TRBJ2-1,TRBD2,14,CSGRTSGSYNEQFF,TGCAGCGGACGGACTAGCGGGAGTTACAATGAGCAGTTCTTC
few,TRBV3-1,TRBJ2-6,.,15,CASSQVLAGANVLTF,TGTGCCAGCAGCCAAGTTTTAGCTGGGGCCAACGTCCTGACTTTC
.,TRBV20-1,TRBJ2-6,.,13,CSARADGANVLTF,TGCAGTGCTAGGGCGGATGGGGCCAACGTCCTGACTTTC
few,TRBV6-2/TRBV6-3,TRBJ2-1,TRBD2,17,CASDPTSGPSSYNEQFF,TGTGCCAGCGATCCGACTAGCGGGCCCAGCTCCTACAATGAGCAGTTCTTC
.,TRBV10-3,TRBJ1-1,TRBD1,13,CAISGQGDTEAFF,TGTGCCATCAGTGGACAGGGAGACACTGAAGCTTTCTTT
few,TRBV7-2,TRBJ2-5,TRBD1,14,CASSLGGQGETQYF,TGTGCCAGCAGCTTAGGAGGACAGGGGGAGACCCAGTACTTC
many,TRBV9,TRBJ2-3,.,15,CASSPRTTHTDTQYF,TGTGCCAGCAGCCCCCGGACTACTCACACAGATACGCAGTATTTT
.,TRBV9,TRBJ1-5,.,15,CASSVGVDSNQPQHF,TGTGCCAGCAGCGTAGGGGTTGATAGCAATCAGCCCCAGCATTTT
many,TRBV4-2,TRBJ2-7,.,14,CASSQGLGGYEQYF,TGTGCCAGCAGCCAAGGGCTCGGAGGCTACGAGCAGTACTTC
many,TRBV14,TRBJ2-7,.,16,CASSQDLGGMGYEQYF,TGTGCCAGCAGCCAAGACCTGGGGGGAATGGGTTACGAGCAGTACTTC
.,TRBV27,TRBJ1-6,TRBD1,14,CASSFDRGDSPLHF,TGTGCCAGCAGTTTCGACAGGGGCGATTCACCCCTCCACTTT
.,TRBV2,TRBJ2-1,.,18,CASTGTGFVSSPYNEQFF,TGTGCCAGCACTGGGACCGGCTTTGTCAGCTCCCCCTACAATGAGCAGTTCTTC
few,TRBV20-1,TRBJ2-1,TRBD2,18,CSARVFVSGRVFYNEQFF,TGCAGTGCTAGAGTATTTGTGAGTGGGAGGGTTTTTTACAATGAGCAGTTCTTC
.,TRBV29-1,TRBJ2-5,TRBD2,14,CSVKVAGVSETQYF,TGCAGCGTCAAAGTAGCGGGGGTCTCGGAGACCCAGTACTTC
few,TRBV7-2,TRBJ2-3,TRBD1,17,CASSLEGSGGLTDTQYF,TGTGCCAGCAGCTTAGAAGGATCAGGGGGCCTCACAGATACGCAGTATTTT
many,TRBV11-1,TRBJ2-7,TRBD2,16,CASSSGTRIPPYEQYF,TGTGCCAGCAGCTCCGGGACTAGGATTCCGCCCTACGAGCAGTACTTC
few,TRBV20-1,TRBJ2-7,TRBD2,17,CSARPMRLAGNSYEQYF,TGCAGTGCTAGACCTATGCGGCTAGCGGGAAACTCCTACGAGCAGTACTTC
few,TRBV4-3,TRBJ2-7,.,13,CASSLQGPGEQYF,TGCGCCAGCAGCCTACAGGGTCCGGGCGAGCAGTACTTC
.,TRBV30,TRBJ2-7,.,12,CAWGDGSKEQYF,TGTGCCTGGGGGGACGGATCTAAAGAGCAGTACTTC
.,TRBV5-1,TRBJ2-3,.,18,CASSLEVRRETSTDTQYF,TGCGCCAGCAGCTTGGAAGTGCGGCGTGAGACTAGCACAGATACGCAGTATTTT
few,TRBV5-1,TRBJ2-5,.,13,CASSPQGYETQYF,TGCGCCAGCAGCCCTCAGGGGTACGAGACCCAGTACTTC